A single sample is the source of the 3 T cell receptor beta chains below, sequenced in a study of cytomegalovirus exposure and HLA in healthy donors (dated by TCRdb to the late 2010s). Library generation was performed with the immunoSEQ multiplex PCR assay. The multiplex PCR relied on a mix of 60 forward primers for TCR Vbeta segments and 13 reverse primers for TCR Jbeta segments. TCRdb's version of the immuneACCESS table is confined to in-frame rearrangements and falls short of the full clone set. An unresolved V gene accounts for under half of the shortfall where checked; the remainder is of unknown origin. The sample data list roughly 200,000 clones, and approximately 70% of these were observed just once. The ten top clones hold about 3% of the sample. Sequenced: PBMCs. These TCRs come from a man aged 35 to 55 in good health and CMV-seropositive.

The J gene is TRBJ1-1, the V gene TRBV6-5, with 7 positions matching TRBD1. CDR1 and CDR2 (germline): MNHEY, SVGAGI. The CDR3 extends over 13 amino acids. Trimming at V came to 6 bases and at J to 4 bases, leaving 5 bases not matched to a gene. The chain's CDR3 is CASRAPGGTEAFF. The CDR3 coding sequence is TGTGCCAGCAGAGCCCCAGGGGGCACTGAAGCTTTCTTT.

The gene calls are TRBV19 and TRBJ2-7, with 10 bases identical to TRBD1. V lost 5 bases, J lost 4 bases, and 5 bases stayed unmatched. Germline loops: CDR1 LNHDA, CDR2 SQIVND (reference sequence). This CDR3 comprises 14 residues. CDR3 sequence: CASSRGTGAYEQYF. Written as DNA, the CDR3 is TGTGCCAGTAGTCGGGGGACAGGGGCTTACGAGCAGTACTTC.

The rearrangement joins TRBV5-6 to TRBJ2-2; D gene ambiguous. This CDR3 has 13 residues. Germline loops: CDR1 SGHDT, CDR2 YYEEEE. The V and J ends lost 6 bases and 0 bases respectively, with 6 bases between them. In DNA form, the CDR3 reads TGTGCCAGCACACAGACGAACACCGGGGAGCTGTTTTTT. It is translated as CASTQTNTGELFF.